The 4 T cell receptor beta chains in this list originate from one sample, sequenced in a study of shared clonotypes between healthy human individuals. Data came from immunoSEQ multiplex PCR; TCRdb stores just in-frame clones and leaves some out. Of roughly 2 million clones listed, 90% to 95% are singletons. Sequencing was performed on naive CD4+ T cells sorted from blood. Subset of the sample: CD45RA+ positively selected. The receptors come from a man between 18 and 29 years old in good health.

The V call is TRBV2, the J call TRBJ1-2; tentative D call: TRBD1 (5 bases). Germline V gene sequence: CDR1 SNHLY, CDR2 FYNNEI. Trimming took off 4 bases at V and 5 bases at J, with 14 bases between the two ends. This CDR3 contains 14 residues. This CDR3 reads CASSGGGARYGYTF. The CDR3 DNA is TGTGCCAGCAGTGGAGGAGGGGCGAGGTATGGCTACACCTTC.

This clone was recorded once. The rearrangement links TRBV4-1 to TRBJ2-7, with D perhaps TRBD2 (6 bases). V lost 3 bases to trimming and J lost 2 bases, with 20 bases between them. Per the germline V gene, CDR1 is MGHRA and CDR2 is YSYEKL. The length of the CDR3 is 17 residues. The CDR3 loop reads CASSQPSGLIGAYEQYF. The CDR3 nucleotides are TGCGCCAGCAGCCAGCCTTCGGGACTCATCGGGGCCTACGAGCAGTACTTC.

This clone has more than one count but fewer than ten. This rearrangement joins TRBV9 to TRBJ2-2, with D perhaps being TRBD1 or TRBD2 (5 bases each). Deletions cut 4 bases from V and 3 bases from J, with 10 bases between. This CDR3 has 14 residues. Germline-derived CDR1 and CDR2 are SGDLS and YYNGEE. The CDR3 DNA is TGTGCCAGCAGCCCCCGAGGGGACACCGGGGAGCTGTTTTTT. This encodes CASSPRGDTGELFF.

V is TRBV7-2 and J is TRBJ1-1; the D is unclear. The CDR3 is 13 amino acids. The germline CDR1 and CDR2 sequences are SGHTA and FQGNSA. V lost 1 base, J lost 6 bases, and 9 bases lay in between. The CDR3 region is CASSLVSTAEAFF. CDR3 DNA: TGTGCCAGCAGCTTAGTAAGTACAGCTGAAGCTTTCTTT.